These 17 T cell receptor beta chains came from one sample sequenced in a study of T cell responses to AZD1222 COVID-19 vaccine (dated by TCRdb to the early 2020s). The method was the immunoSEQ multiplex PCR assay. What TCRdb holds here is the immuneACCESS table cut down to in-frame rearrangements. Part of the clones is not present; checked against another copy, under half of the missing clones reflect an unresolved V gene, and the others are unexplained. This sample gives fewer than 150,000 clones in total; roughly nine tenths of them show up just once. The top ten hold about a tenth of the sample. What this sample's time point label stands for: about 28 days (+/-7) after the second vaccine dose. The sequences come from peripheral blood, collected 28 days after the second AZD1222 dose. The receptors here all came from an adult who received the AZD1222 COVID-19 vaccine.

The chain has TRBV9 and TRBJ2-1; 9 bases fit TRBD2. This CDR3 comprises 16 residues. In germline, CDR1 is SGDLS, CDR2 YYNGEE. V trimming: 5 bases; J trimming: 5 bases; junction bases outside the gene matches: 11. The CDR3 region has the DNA TGTGCCAGCAGTCACAGTAGCGGGGGAGTGGACAATGAGCAGTTCTTC. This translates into CASSHSSGGVDNEQFF.

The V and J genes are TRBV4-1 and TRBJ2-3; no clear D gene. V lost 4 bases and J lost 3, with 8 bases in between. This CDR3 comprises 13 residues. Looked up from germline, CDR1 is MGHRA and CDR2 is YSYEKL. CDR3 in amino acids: CASSRFITDTQYF. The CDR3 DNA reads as TGCGCCAGCAGCCGATTTATTACAGATACGCAGTATTTT.

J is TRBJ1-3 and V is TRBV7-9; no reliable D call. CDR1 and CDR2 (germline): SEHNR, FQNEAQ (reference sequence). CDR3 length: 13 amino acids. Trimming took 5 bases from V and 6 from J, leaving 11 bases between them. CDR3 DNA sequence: TGTGCCAGCAGCCCCTCCGTAGAAAACACCATATATTTT. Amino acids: CASSPSVENTIYF.

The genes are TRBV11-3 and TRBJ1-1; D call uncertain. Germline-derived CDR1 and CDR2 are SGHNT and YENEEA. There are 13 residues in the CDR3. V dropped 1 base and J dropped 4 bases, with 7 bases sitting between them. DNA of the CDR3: TGTGCCAGCAGCTTAGGACAAGGCACTGAAGCTTTCTTT. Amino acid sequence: CASSLGQGTEAFF.

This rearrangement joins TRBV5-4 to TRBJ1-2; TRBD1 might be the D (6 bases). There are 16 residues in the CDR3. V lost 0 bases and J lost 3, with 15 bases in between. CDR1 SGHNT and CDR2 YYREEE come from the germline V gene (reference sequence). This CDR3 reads CASSLGPQGTYYGYTF. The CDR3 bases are TGTGCCAGCAGCTTGGGTCCACAGGGCACCTACTATGGCTACACCTTC. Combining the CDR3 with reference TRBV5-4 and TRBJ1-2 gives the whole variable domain ETGVTQSPTHLIKTRGQQVTLRCSSQSGHNTVSWYQQALGQGPQFIFQYYREEENGRGNFPPRFSGLQFPNYSSELNVNALELDDSALYLCASSLGPQGTYYGYTFGSGTRLTVV.

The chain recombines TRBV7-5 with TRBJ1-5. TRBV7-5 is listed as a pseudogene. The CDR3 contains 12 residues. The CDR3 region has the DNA TGTGCCAGAAGCTTAAGGGGGGAGCCCCAGCATTTT. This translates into CARSLRGEPQHF.

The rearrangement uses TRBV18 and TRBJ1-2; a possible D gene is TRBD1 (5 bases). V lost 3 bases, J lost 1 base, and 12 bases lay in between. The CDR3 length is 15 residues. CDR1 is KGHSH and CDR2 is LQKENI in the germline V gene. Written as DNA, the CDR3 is TGTGCCAGCTCACCCGGGACGGCTAATAACTATGGCTACACCTTC. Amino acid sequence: CASSPGTANNYGYTF.

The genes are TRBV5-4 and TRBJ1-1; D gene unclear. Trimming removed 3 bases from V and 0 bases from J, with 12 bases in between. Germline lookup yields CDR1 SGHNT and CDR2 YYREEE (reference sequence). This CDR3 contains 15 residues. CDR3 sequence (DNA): TGTGCCAGCAGCTGGCCTGGTAGGGTGAACACTGAAGCTTTCTTT. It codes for CASSWPGRVNTEAFF.

CDR3 loop: CASSPRDTDTQYF. CDR3 sequence (DNA): TGTGCCAGCTCACCACGAGACACAGATACGCAGTATTTT. The rearrangement joins TRBV18 to TRBJ2-3; no firm D call. The CDR3 has 13 amino acids. V lost 1 base to trimming and J lost 2 bases, with 4 bases between them. From germline, CDR1 is KGHSH and CDR2 LQKENI.

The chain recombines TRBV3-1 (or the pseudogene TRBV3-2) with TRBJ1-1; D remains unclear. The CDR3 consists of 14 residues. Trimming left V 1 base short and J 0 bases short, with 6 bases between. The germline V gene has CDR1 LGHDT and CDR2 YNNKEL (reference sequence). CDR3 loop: CASSQAQVNTEAFF. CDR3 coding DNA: TGTGCCAGCAGCCAAGCGCAGGTGAACACTGAAGCTTTCTTT.

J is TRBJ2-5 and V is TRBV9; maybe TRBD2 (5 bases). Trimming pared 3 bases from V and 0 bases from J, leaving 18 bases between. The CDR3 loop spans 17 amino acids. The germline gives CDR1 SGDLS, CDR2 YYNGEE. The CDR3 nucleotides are TGTGCCAGCAGCGAGTGGCGCGAGGGAAGGTACCAAGAGACCCAGTACTTC. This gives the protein CASSEWREGRYQETQYF.

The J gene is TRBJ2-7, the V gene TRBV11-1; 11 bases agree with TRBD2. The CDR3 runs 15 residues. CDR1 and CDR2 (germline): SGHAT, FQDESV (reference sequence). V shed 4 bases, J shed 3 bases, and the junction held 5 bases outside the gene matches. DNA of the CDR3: TGTGCCAGCAGCTCCCTAGCGGGGGGTTACTACGAGCAGTACTTC. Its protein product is CASSSLAGGYYEQYF. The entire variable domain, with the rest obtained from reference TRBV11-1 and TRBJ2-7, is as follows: EAEVAQSPRYKITEKSQAVAFWCDPISGHATLYWYRQILGQGPELLVQFQDESVVDDSQLPKDRFSAERLKGVDSTLKIQPAELGDSAMYLCASSSLAGGYYEQYFGPGTRLTVT.

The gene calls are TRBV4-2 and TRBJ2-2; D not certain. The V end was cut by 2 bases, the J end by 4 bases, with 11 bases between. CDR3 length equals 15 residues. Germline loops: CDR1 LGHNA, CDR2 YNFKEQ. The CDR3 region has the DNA TGTGCCAGCAGCCAACAGTCGGGTAGCACCGGGGAGCTGTTTTTT. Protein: CASSQQSGSTGELFF.

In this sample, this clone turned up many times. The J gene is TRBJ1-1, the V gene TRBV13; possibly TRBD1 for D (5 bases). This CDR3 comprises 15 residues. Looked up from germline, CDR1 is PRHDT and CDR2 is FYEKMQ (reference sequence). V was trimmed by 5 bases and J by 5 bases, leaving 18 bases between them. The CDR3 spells CASSVGTNRLTEAFF. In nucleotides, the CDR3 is TGTGCCAGCAGCGTTGGGACTAACAGGTTAACTGAAGCTTTCTTT.

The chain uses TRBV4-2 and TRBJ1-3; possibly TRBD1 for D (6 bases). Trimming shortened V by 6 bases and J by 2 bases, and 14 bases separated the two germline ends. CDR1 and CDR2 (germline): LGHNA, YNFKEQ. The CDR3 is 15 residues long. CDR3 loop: CASRLGQTTGNTIYF. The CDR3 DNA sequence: TGTGCCAGCAGACTTGGACAGACTACTGGAAACACCATATATTTT.

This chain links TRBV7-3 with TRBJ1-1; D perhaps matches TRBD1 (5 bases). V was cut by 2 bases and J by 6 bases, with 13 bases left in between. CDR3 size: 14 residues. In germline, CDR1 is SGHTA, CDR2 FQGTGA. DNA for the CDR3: TGTGCCAGCAGCTTAGGGGGAAGTTTGGCTGAAGCTTTCTTT. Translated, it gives CASSLGGSLAEAFF.

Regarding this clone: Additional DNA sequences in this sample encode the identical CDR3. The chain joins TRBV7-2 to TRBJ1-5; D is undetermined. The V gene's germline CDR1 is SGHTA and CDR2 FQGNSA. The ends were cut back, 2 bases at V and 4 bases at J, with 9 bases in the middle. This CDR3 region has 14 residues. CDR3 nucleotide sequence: TGTGCCAGCAGCTTATCGGGCGGAAATCAGCCCCAGCATTTT. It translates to CASSLSGGNQPQHF.